These 19 T cell receptor beta chains originate from one sample sequenced in a study of shared clonotypes between healthy human individuals. Profiled with immunoSEQ multiplex PCR; TCRdb holds only in-frame clones, not every one. The repertoire holds 2 million or so clones, with roughly 94% as singletons. Sequenced sample: naive CD4+ T cells sorted from blood. Subset of the sample: CD45RA+ positively selected. The receptors were gathered from a man younger than 35 in good health.

The chain recombines TRBV5-1 with TRBJ2-2, with TRBD1 matching over 10 bases. Germline V lookup: CDR1 SGHRS, CDR2 YFSETQ. Losses at the gene ends were 5 bases for V and 4 bases for J; bases not matched to a gene: 5. The CDR3 sequence is 15 residues long. CDR3: CASRTGQGRTGELFF. Written as DNA, the CDR3 is TGCGCCAGCAGAACGGGACAGGGGCGCACCGGGGAGCTGTTTTTT. Looking up the rest from reference TRBV5-1 and TRBJ2-2 gives the full variable domain: KAGVTQTPRYLIKTRGQQVTLSCSPISGHRSVSWYQQTPGQGLQFLFEYFSETQRNKGNFPGRFSGRQFSNSRSEMNVSTLELGDSALYLCASRTGQGRTGELFFGEGSRLTVL.

In its sample, this clone was seen once. The chain employs TRBV6-1 and TRBJ2-7, with TRBD1 identical over 9 bases. CDR3 length: 14 amino acids. J lost 1 base, V lost 6 bases, and 4 bases had no gene match. The germline V gene encodes CDR1 MNHNS and CDR2 SASEGT. CDR3 sequence: CASRRQGVSYEQYF. CDR3 coding DNA: TGTGCCAGCAGGCGACAGGGGGTTTCCTACGAGCAGTACTTC.

The chain has TRBV6-1 and TRBJ1-3; possible D gene TRBD1, 6 bases. V was cut by 4 bases and J by 4 bases, with 17 bases left in between. In germline, CDR1 is MNHNS, CDR2 SASEGT. The CDR3 totals 16 residues. The CDR3 sequence: CASSGTGTLAGNTIYF. The CDR3 DNA is TGTGCCAGCAGTGGCACAGGGACGCTTGCGGGAAACACCATATATTTT.

The chain recombines TRBV10-3 with TRBJ2-7; 13 nucleotides match TRBD2. The CDR3 totals 15 residues. Germline V gives CDR1 ENHRY, CDR2 SYGVKD. The trim removed 8 bases at V and 3 bases at J, leaving 7 bases unmatched. The CDR3 protein is CAIGGTSGTLYEQYF. Written as DNA, the CDR3 is TGTGCCATCGGTGGGACTAGCGGGACCCTCTACGAGCAGTACTTC.

The V and J genes are TRBV18 and TRBJ2-7; 8 positions agree with TRBD2. This CDR3 is 15 amino acids long. The ends lost 0 bases at V and 2 bases at J; junction bases unmatched: 3. CDR1 and CDR2 (germline): KGHSH, LQKENI. CDR3 sequence: CASSPPVGRAYEQYF. In DNA, the CDR3 is TGTGCCAGCTCACCACCTGTCGGGAGGGCCTACGAGCAGTACTTC.

This clone was recorded many times. The gene calls are TRBV28 and TRBJ1-2; possible D gene TRBD1, 5 bases. The CDR3 totals 13 residues. Germline values: CDR1 MDHEN, CDR2 SYDVKM. Trimming pared 6 bases from V and 7 bases from J, leaving 15 bases between. The CDR3 here is CASREGWVTGYTF. In DNA, the CDR3 is TGTGCCAGCAGAGAGGGGTGGGTCACTGGCTACACCTTC.

The chain recombines TRBV18 with TRBJ1-1, with 7 bases identical to TRBD1. CDR1 is KGHSH, CDR2 LQKENI, per germline. This CDR3 has 15 amino acids. V trimming: 3 bases; J trimming: 5 bases; junction bases outside the gene matches: 9. The CDR3 DNA is TGTGCCAGCTCACCGACTAGGGGGCTTGGGACTGAAGCTTTCTTT. It translates to CASSPTRGLGTEAFF.

A note on this clone: Other nucleotide sequences from this sample produce the same CDR3. The chain employs TRBV28 and TRBJ1-1; D unresolved. The CDR3 length is 14 residues. The germline V gene encodes CDR1 MDHEN and CDR2 SYDVKM. The V end lost 4 bases, the J end lost 1 base, and 10 bases lay between the germline ends. In DNA form, the CDR3 reads TGTGCCAGCAGTTCCCCCGCAGGGAACACTGAAGCTTTCTTT. This encodes CASSSPAGNTEAFF.

The chain combines TRBV7-9 with TRBJ2-2; 10 nucleotides match TRBD1. This CDR3 spans 15 amino acids. V trimming: 9 bases; J trimming: 6 bases; junction bases outside the gene matches: 10. Germline assignment: CDR1 SEHNR and CDR2 FQNEAQ (reference sequence). The CDR3 DNA reads TGTGCCAGACTCCGGGGACAGGGGATCGCCGGGGAGCTGTTTTTT. As protein: CARLRGQGIAGELFF.

As for this clone: Other DNA sequences in the same sample also yield this CDR3. The chain combines TRBV6-1 with TRBJ2-3, with a possible D match to TRBD2 (5 bases). Trimming removed 4 bases from V and 7 bases from J, with 9 bases in between. The germline V gene has CDR1 MNHNS and CDR2 SASEGT. This CDR3 has 12 amino acids. The CDR3 nucleotides read TGTGCCAGCAGTGGTCCCGGGAATACGCAGTATTTT. Its protein is CASSGPGNTQYF.

V and J are TRBV9 and TRBJ2-2, with 9 bases matching TRBD1. The trim removed 4 bases at V and 5 bases at J, leaving 9 bases unmatched. In germline, CDR1 is SGDLS, CDR2 YYNGEE. The CDR3 has 16 residues. The CDR3 reads CASSPLSTGGTGELFF. The CDR3 DNA follows: TGTGCCAGCAGCCCACTCTCGACAGGGGGGACCGGGGAGCTGTTTTTT.

Points on this clone: Just one base apart from a much larger clone, this may be a read error. V gene TRBV4-2 combines with J gene TRBJ1-2, with 8 bases aligning to TRBD1. CDR3 size: 15 residues. In germline, CDR1 is LGHNA, CDR2 YNFKEQ. Germline trimming cut 0 bases from V and 7 bases from J; bases unmatched to any gene: 7. The DNA of the CDR3 is TGTGCCAGCAGCCAAGAAGGTACAGGGGGACTTGGCTACACCTTC. Residues: CASSQEGTGGLGYTF.

The chain combines TRBV18 with TRBJ2-2; 8 bases match TRBD1. Trimming took 2 bases from V and 4 from J; bases not matched to a gene: 3. Germline CDR1 KGHSH, CDR2 LQKENI. The CDR3 covers 15 residues. The CDR3 here is CASSPWTGRTGELFF. CDR3 nucleotides: TGTGCCAGCTCACCATGGACAGGGCGCACCGGGGAGCTGTTTTTT.

The chain employs TRBV10-1 and TRBJ2-5; D possibly corresponds to TRBD2 (5 bases). The CDR3 covers 13 residues. V lost 3 bases and J lost 5, with 10 bases in between. CDR1 and CDR2 (germline): WNHNN, SYGVQD (reference sequence). The CDR3 bases are TGCGCCAGCAGTGACGGCGGGCGGGAGACCCAGTACTTC. Encoded protein: CASSDGGRETQYF.

The V gene is TRBV7-3, the J gene TRBJ1-1; D is perhaps TRBD1 (5 bases). Trimming removed 4 bases from V and 0 bases from J, with 12 bases in between. From germline, CDR1 is SGHTA and CDR2 FQGTGA. This CDR3 has 15 residues. The CDR3 bases are TGTGCCAGCAGCTCTAACGGGGGGATGAACACTGAAGCTTTCTTT. Its protein product is CASSSNGGMNTEAFF.

This clone was seen once. V is TRBV6-1 and J is TRBJ2-7, with D perhaps matching TRBD2 (5 bases). The V gene's germline CDR1 is MNHNS and CDR2 SASEGT. The V and J ends lost 7 bases and 4 bases respectively, with 14 bases between them. The CDR3 sequence is 13 residues long. The CDR3 is CASTKERFYEQYF. The DNA for the CDR3 is TGTGCCAGCACGAAGGAGCGGTTTTACGAGCAGTACTTC.

The chain joins TRBV11-2 to TRBJ2-7, with 11 bases fitting TRBD1. Germline V gene lookup returns CDR1 SGHAT and CDR2 FQNNGV. CDR3 length: 15 amino acids. Trimming took 5 bases from V and 2 from J; bases not matched to a gene: 5. The CDR3, as DNA: TGTGCCAGCAGCCTCAGGACAGGGGGCCCCTACGAGCAGTACTTC. Translation gives CASSLRTGGPYEQYF. Variable domain in full (rest from reference TRBV11-2 and TRBJ2-7): EAGVAQSPRYKIIEKRQSVAFWCNPISGHATLYWYQQILGQGPKLLIQFQNNGVVDDSQLPKDRFSAERLKGVDSTLKIQPAKLEDSAVYLCASSLRTGGPYEQYFGPGTRLTVT.

This rearrangement joins TRBV6-5 to TRBJ1-6; 7 bases map to TRBD1. The CDR3 spans 13 residues. The V and J ends lost 0 bases and 14 bases, in that order; junction bases with no gene match: 4. Germline CDR1 and CDR2: MNHEY and SVGAGI. CDR3: CASSYSTTGTLHF. In DNA, the CDR3 is TGTGCCAGCAGTTACTCCACGACAGGGACCCTCCACTTT.

V gene TRBV19 combines with J gene TRBJ2-1; TRBD2 aligns across 9 bases. Germline assignment: CDR1 LNHDA and CDR2 SQIVND (reference sequence). The ends lost 5 bases at V and 8 bases at J; junction bases unmatched: 10. This CDR3 has 15 residues. In nucleotides, the CDR3 is TGTGCCAGTAGTTCTCCCCCTAGCGGGATCCATGAGCAGTTCTTC. Translation: CASSSPPSGIHEQFF.